What follows describes a single T cell receptor (beta chain). The data were obtained in a study of blood T cell repertoires in COVID-19. On the study more broadly: Both acute and convalescent COVID-19 samples were obtained from the United States, Italy and Spain. PBMCs, B-cell-depleted T cells, or T cells were the source of the cDNA or gDNA that made up the material.

Authors' processing steps: Estimates of nucleated cell counts were drawn from the amplification of reference gene primers. Clones were sequenced by immunoSEQ multiplex PCR, and TCRdb holds only the in-frame ones, with some missing. V and J calls and clone size are given by that table; D and trimming were obtained from the DNA. The top ten hold approximately 2.9% of the sample, which has 150,000 or so clones, just under 85% seen once. The V gene's germline CDR1 is SEHNR and CDR2 FQNEAQ (reference sequence). Trimming stripped 3 bases from V and 5 bases from J, with 5 bases between. CDR3 size: 12 residues.

The sample taken for sequencing was peripheral blood. The rearrangement joins TRBV7-9 to TRBJ2-1; D is undetermined. This receptor was taken from a woman of 80 years or more with acute or convalescent COVID-19. CDR3 nucleotides: TGTGCCAGCAGCTTCGTAGACAATGAGCAGTTCTTC. Translating it yields CASSFVDNEQFF. The full variable domain, its missing parts supplied by reference TRBV7-9 and TRBJ2-1, is DTGVSQNPRHKITKRGQNVTFRCDPISEHNRLYWYRQTLGQGPEFLTYFQNEAQLEKSRLLSDRFSAERPKGSFSTLEIQRTEQGDSAMYLCASSFVDNEQFFGPGTRLTVL.